The 15 T cell receptor beta chains given below trace back to one sample, sequenced in a study of CD8 T cells in ankylosing spondylitis. One entry per CDR3 protein, called by TCRdb with MiXCR from the 5' RACE reads. Of about 110,000 distinct CDR3 sequences listed, around 24% are singletons. Specimen: synovial fluid, either unsorted or a sorted T cell fraction (not recorded which). These receptors all stem from a male donor with ankylosing spondylitis.

This clonotype showed up many times. The rearrangement uses TRBV5-1 and TRBJ2-1; 12 bases are shared with TRBD2. Germline-derived CDR1 and CDR2 are SGHRS and YFSETQ. This CDR3 comprises 17 residues. Unmatched junction bases numbered 7, after V lost 0 bases and J lost 6 bases. The CDR3 reads CASSLAASGRARNEQFF. The CDR3 coding sequence is TGCGCCAGCAGCTTGGCCGCTAGCGGGAGGGCCCGCAATGAGCAGTTCTTC.

This clonotype came up many times. V and J are TRBV10-2 and TRBJ2-3, with D possibly TRBD2 on 6 matching bases. The germline CDR1 and CDR2 sequences are WSHSY and SAAADI. Trimming left V 2 bases short and J 2 bases short, with 8 bases between. The CDR3 length is 14 residues. CDR3 sequence: CASSERTTTDTQYF. As DNA, the CDR3 is TGCGCCAGCAGTGAGCGGACTACCACAGATACGCAGTATTTT.

The chain has TRBV27 and TRBJ2-5, with D perhaps matching TRBD1 (6 bases). The CDR3 extends over 14 amino acids. V dropped 4 bases and J dropped 1 base, with 10 bases sitting between them. Germline V gene data show CDR1 as MNHEY and CDR2 as SMNVEV (reference sequence). CDR3: CASSWRGGQETQYF. CDR3 coding DNA: TGTGCCAGCAGTTGGAGAGGGGGCCAAGAGACCCAGTACTTC.

The genes are TRBV12-3 or TRBV12-4 and TRBJ2-1; D not certain. V was pared by 3 bases and J by 10 bases, with 7 bases between. There are 11 residues in the CDR3. CDR3 protein: CASSFLQEQFF. CDR3 sequence (DNA): TGTGCCAGCAGTTTTTTACAAGAGCAGTTCTTC.

The CDR3 nucleotides read TGCGCCAGCACAGGACAGATCTATACCGGGGAGCTGTTTTTT. Its translation is CASTGQIYTGELFF. The chain has TRBV5-1 and TRBJ2-2; TRBD1 might be the D (6 bases). V lost 6 bases and J 5 bases, leaving 14 bases between the germline ends. The CDR3 consists of 14 residues. Germline CDR1 SGHRS, CDR2 YFSETQ.

This clonotype was observed a few times. This sequence joins TRBV9 and TRBJ2-1, with D possibly matching TRBD1 (5 bases). The CDR3 sequence is 13 residues long. Germline V gives CDR1 SGDLS, CDR2 YYNGEE. Between the trimmed V and J ends, which lost 2 bases and 8 bases, there was a span of 11 bases. CDR3 in amino acids: CASSVNEGDEQFF. CDR3 bases: TGTGCCAGCAGCGTGAACGAAGGGGATGAGCAGTTCTTC.

V and J are TRBV6-5 and TRBJ1-3, with D hard to call. CDR1 is MNHEY and CDR2 is SVGAGI in the germline V gene. V lost 7 bases to trimming and J lost 4 bases, with 2 bases between them. This CDR3 is 10 amino acids long. The CDR3 nucleotides are TGTGCCAGCAAGGGAAACACCATATATTTT. Amino acids: CASKGNTIYF.

V and J are TRBV20-1 and TRBJ1-2; D unresolved. V was pared by 3 bases and J by 6 bases, with 8 bases between. This CDR3 comprises 11 residues. CDR1 is DFQATT, CDR2 SNEGSKA, per germline (reference sequence). The CDR3 region has the DNA TGCAGTGCTAGTACTGGTAATGGCTACACCTTC. It specifies CSASTGNGYTF.

This chain links TRBV7-9 with TRBJ2-7; 7 nucleotides agree with TRBD2. The CDR3 extends over 14 amino acids. Looked up from germline, CDR1 is SEHNR and CDR2 is FQNEAQ (reference sequence). Losses at the gene ends were 5 bases for V and 7 bases for J; bases not matched to a gene: 11. The CDR3 bases are TGTGCCAGCAGCACAGGAGGGAGGGGTACGGAGCAGTACGTC. It is translated as CASSTGGRGTEQYV.

V usage is TRBV20-1 and J usage is TRBJ2-1; 8 bases map to TRBD2. V lost 1 base to trimming and J lost 8 bases; unmatched junction nucleotides: 4. This CDR3 contains 13 residues. In germline, CDR1 is DFQATT, CDR2 SNEGSKA (reference sequence). The CDR3: CSARAGGPHEQFF. Written as DNA, the CDR3 is TGCAGTGCTAGAGCGGGAGGGCCACATGAGCAGTTCTTC.

This clonotype came up a few times. The chain recombines TRBV20-1 with TRBJ2-3; D not resolved. The CDR3 covers 12 residues. Germline lookup yields CDR1 DFQATT and CDR2 SNEGSKA (reference sequence). Trimming removed 6 bases from V and 7 bases from J, with 14 bases in between. The CDR3 region is CSASEATYTQYF. The CDR3 coding sequence is TGCAGTGCCTCCGAAGCCACCTATACGCAGTATTTT.

This clonotype was counted ten times or more. The V gene is TRBV12-3 or TRBV12-4, the J gene TRBJ2-7; no clear D. With 4 bases removed from V and 4 bases from J, the gap between germline ends came to 14 bases. The CDR3 has 14 amino acids. As DNA, the CDR3 is TGTGCCAGCAGTTGGTACGGAGAAGGTTACGAGCAGTACTTC. Translated: CASSWYGEGYEQYF.

This clonotype was found a few times. V is TRBV10-3 and J is TRBJ2-3, with 12 bases fitting TRBD2. This CDR3 spans 16 amino acids. V shed 3 bases and J 5 bases; nucleotides not matched to a gene: 6. Germline V gene lookup returns CDR1 ENHRY and CDR2 SYGVKD. For the CDR3, the DNA is TGTGCCATCAGTGATCCTAGCGGGAGGGTAGGAGATACGCAGTATTTT. This encodes CAISDPSGRVGDTQYF.

This chain links TRBV20-1 with TRBJ2-7; TRBD2 might be the D (5 bases). There are 12 residues in the CDR3. In germline, CDR1 is DFQATT, CDR2 SNEGSKA (reference sequence). V lost 3 bases to trimming and J lost 2 bases, with 8 bases between them. The CDR3 region has the DNA TGCAGTGCTAGGGGGAGAACCTACGAGCAGTACTTC. Protein: CSARGRTYEQYF.

The chain joins TRBV3-1 to TRBJ2-1; D is ambiguous. The germline V and J ends were trimmed by 4 bases and 5 bases, with 9 bases remaining between them. In germline, CDR1 is LGHDT, CDR2 YNNKEL (reference sequence). The CDR3 sequence is 13 residues long. The CDR3 here is CASSPSPNNEQFF. The DNA for the CDR3 is TGTGCCAGCAGCCCGAGCCCCAACAATGAGCAGTTCTTC.